Below are 5 T cell receptor beta chains sequenced from a single sample in a study of CD8 T cells in ankylosing spondylitis. MiXCR was run by TCRdb on the 5' RACE reads, yielding one entry per CDR3 protein. The profile shows 120,000 to 150,000 distinct CDR3 sequences, roughly 7.7% of them singletons. The sequenced material came from synovial fluid, either unsorted or a sorted T cell fraction (not recorded which). These receptors were obtained from a male donor with ankylosing spondylitis.

V is TRBV7-2 and J is TRBJ2-1; no clear D. V gave up 2 bases and J gave up 0 bases, with 8 bases separating them. CDR1 SGHTA and CDR2 FQGNSA come from the germline V gene. CDR3 length equals 15 residues. This CDR3 reads CASSLLMSSYNEQFF. DNA for the CDR3: TGTGCCAGCAGCTTATTGATGAGCTCCTACAATGAGCAGTTCTTC.

The chain employs TRBV12-3 or TRBV12-4 and TRBJ1-6; 10 nucleotides align to TRBD1. Trimming removed 5 bases from V and 11 bases from J; junction bases left unmatched: 3. The CDR3 loop spans 13 amino acids. The CDR3 region is CASSPGTGAPLHF. CDR3 in DNA: TGTGCCAGCAGTCCCGGGACAGGGGCACCCCTCCACTTT.

This clonotype was recorded a few times. The chain links TRBV11-2 to TRBJ2-1; no definite D call. The germline V and J ends were trimmed by 1 base and 3 bases, with 7 bases remaining between them. Germline lookup yields CDR1 SGHAT and CDR2 FQNNGV. The CDR3 consists of 14 residues. The DNA for the CDR3 is TGTGCCAGCAGCTTAGCCCACTTCTACAATGAGCAGTTCTTC. It is translated as CASSLAHFYNEQFF.

The chain is built from TRBV5-1 and TRBJ2-5; 7 bases agree with TRBD2. Germline CDR1 SGHRS, CDR2 YFSETQ. The V segment lost 3 bases and the J segment 5 bases; nucleotides outside the gene matches: 4. CDR3 size: 13 residues. This chain's CDR3 is CASSSSGEETQYF. CDR3 in DNA: TGCGCCAGCAGCTCGAGCGGGGAGGAGACCCAGTACTTC.

At least ten counts were recorded for this clonotype. V usage is TRBV12-3 or TRBV12-4 and J usage is TRBJ2-3; 8 positions agree with TRBD2. This CDR3 contains 16 residues. V lost 2 bases to trimming and J lost 3 bases; unmatched junction nucleotides: 7. This CDR3 reads CASSLSMASGTDTQYF. In DNA, the CDR3 is TGTGCCAGCAGTTTATCTATGGCTAGCGGGACAGATACGCAGTATTTT.